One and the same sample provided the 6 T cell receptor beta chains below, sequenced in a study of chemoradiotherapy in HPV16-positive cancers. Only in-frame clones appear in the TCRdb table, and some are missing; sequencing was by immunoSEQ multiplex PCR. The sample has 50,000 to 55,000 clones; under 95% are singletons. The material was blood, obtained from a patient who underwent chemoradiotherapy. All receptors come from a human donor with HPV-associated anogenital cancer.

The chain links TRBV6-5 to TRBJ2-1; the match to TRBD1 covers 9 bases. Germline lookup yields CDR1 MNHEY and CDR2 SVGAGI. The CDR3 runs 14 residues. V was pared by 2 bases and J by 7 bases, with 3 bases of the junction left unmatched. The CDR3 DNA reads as TGTGCCAGCAGTTACGACAGGGGGTCAAATGAGCAGTTCTTC. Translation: CASSYDRGSNEQFF.

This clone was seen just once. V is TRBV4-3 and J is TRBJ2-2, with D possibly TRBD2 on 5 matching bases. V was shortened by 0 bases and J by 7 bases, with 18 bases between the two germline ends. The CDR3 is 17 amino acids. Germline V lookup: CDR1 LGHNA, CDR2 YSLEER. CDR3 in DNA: TGCGCCAGCAGCCAAGATCGTGTGGAGGTTCGGATCGGGGAGCTGTTTTTT. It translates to CASSQDRVEVRIGELFF.

The CDR3 loop reads CSVESSPLRNTF. CDR3 coding DNA: TGCAGCGTTGAAAGTTCACCCTTAAGGAACACCTTC. The gene calls are TRBV29-1 and TRBJ1-2, with D hard to call. The V end lost 2 bases, the J end lost 12 bases, and 16 bases lay between the germline ends. Germline CDR1 is SQVTM and CDR2 is ANQGSEA. The CDR3 covers 12 residues.

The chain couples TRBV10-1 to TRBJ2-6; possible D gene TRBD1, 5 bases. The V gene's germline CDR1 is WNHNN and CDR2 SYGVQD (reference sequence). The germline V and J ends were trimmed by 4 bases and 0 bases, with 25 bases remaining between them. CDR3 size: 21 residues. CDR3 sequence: CASSAEVTAGNLSSGANVLTF. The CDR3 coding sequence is TGCGCCAGCAGTGCTGAGGTGACCGCAGGGAACCTATCCTCTGGGGCCAACGTCCTGACTTTC.

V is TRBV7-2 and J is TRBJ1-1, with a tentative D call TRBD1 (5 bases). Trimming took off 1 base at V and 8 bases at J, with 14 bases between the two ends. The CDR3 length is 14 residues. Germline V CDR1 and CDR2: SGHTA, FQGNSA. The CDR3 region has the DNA TGTGCCAGCAGCTTAGGGGGGGTCAGGGCCGAAGCTTTCTTT. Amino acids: CASSLGGVRAEAFF.

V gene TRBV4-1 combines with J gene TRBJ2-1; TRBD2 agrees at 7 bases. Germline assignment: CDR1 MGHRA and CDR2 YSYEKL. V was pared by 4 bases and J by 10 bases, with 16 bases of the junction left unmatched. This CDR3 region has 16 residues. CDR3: CASSPAGLAGVLEQFF. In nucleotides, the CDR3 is TGCGCCAGCAGCCCGGCGGGACTGGCGGGAGTTTTGGAGCAGTTCTTC.